This T cell receptor beta chain originates from a study of beta chain features in type 1 diabetes. Study-wide results and limits: People with Type 1 diabetes carried modestly yet significantly shorter TCRB CDR3s in all four CD4+ subsets. For type 1 diabetes patients, VDJ junctions showed fewer insertions and more deletions.

Regarding this clone: The target antigen is unknown.

Since all of the isolated RNA was reverse transcribed, expressed TCRB transcripts were what got sequenced. The table came from immunoSEQ multiplex PCR; TCRdb's copy has only in-frame clones and leaves some out. Of 600,000 or so clones listed, about an eighth are singletons. This CDR3 comprises 13 residues. Germline V gene sequence: CDR1 SNHLY, CDR2 FYNNEI. The V and J ends lost 6 bases and 5 bases respectively, with 13 bases between them. Sequenced sample: naive CD4+ T cells from blood. The V gene is TRBV2, the J gene TRBJ2-5, with D possibly TRBD2 on 5 matching bases. The source is a man younger than 35 with type 1 diabetes. The CDR3, as DNA: TGTGCCAGCAGGAGGGATAGCTACGAGACCCAGTACTTC. Translating gives CASRRDSYETQYF.